Listed below are T cell receptor beta chains from one sample, sequenced in a study of shared clonotypes between healthy human individuals. Method: immunoSEQ multiplex PCR; TCRdb's copy keeps in-frame clones and lacks some. The sample includes nearly 2 million clones, just under 95% of them seen just once. The specimen sequenced was naive CD8+ T cells sorted from blood. The receptors stem from a man younger than 35 in good health. Both conserved end residues are part of each CDR3. A D gene is named only where the DNA matches it firmly. Clone size is shown for a subset of rows, as once, few, many or a class of expanded clone.

v_gene	abundance	d_gene	j_gene	len	CDR3aa	CDR3nt
TRBV9	NA	TRBD2	TRBJ2-4	14	CASSVGTSGNIQYF	TGTGCCAGCAGCGTTGGGACTAGCGGAAACATTCAGTACTTC
TRBV28	NA	NA	TRBJ1-2	12	CAITGEGYGYTF	TGTGCCATCACGGGGGAGGGTTATGGCTACACCTTC
TRBV4-1	NA	TRBD1	TRBJ2-3	17	CASSQVSDRGLQDTQYF	TGCGCCAGCAGCCAAGTCTCGGACAGGGGGCTACAAGATACGCAGTATTTT
TRBV28	NA	NA	TRBJ1-1	14	CASTTGLANTEAFF	TGTGCCAGCACTACGGGACTGGCGAACACTGAAGCTTTCTTT
TRBV11-2	NA	NA	TRBJ2-1	12	CASSSDYNEQFF	TGTGCCAGCAGCTCCGACTACAATGAGCAGTTCTTC
TRBV13	NA	TRBD2	TRBJ2-7	15	CASSSILAGALEQYF	TGTGCCAGCAGTTCCATCCTAGCGGGAGCCCTCGAGCAGTACTTC
TRBV5-6	once	NA	TRBJ2-1	17	CASSLGEATFYHNEQFF	TGTGCCAGCAGTCTGGGGGAGGCTACCTTCTACCACAATGAGCAGTTCTTC
TRBV30	NA	NA	TRBJ2-1	13	CAWSVSVRDEQFF	TGTGCCTGGAGTGTTTCCGTCAGGGATGAGCAGTTCTTC
TRBV23-1	once	TRBD1	TRBJ1-1	13	CASSLDRATEAFF	TGCGCCAGCAGTCTAGACAGGGCGACTGAAGCTTTCTTT
TRBV28	NA	NA	TRBJ1-5	14	CASSPGGEDQPQHF	TGTGCCAGCAGTCCAGGCGGAGAGGATCAGCCCCAGCATTTT
TRBV4-3	NA	TRBD1	TRBJ2-3	16	CASSQGGQVEGDTQYF	TGCGCCAGCAGCCAGGGTGGACAGGTTGAGGGAGATACGCAGTATTTT
TRBV9	NA	TRBD2	TRBJ2-2	14	CASSSSGGTGELFF	TGTGCCAGCAGCTCAAGCGGGGGCACCGGGGAGCTGTTTTTT
TRBV6-1	NA	NA	TRBJ1-3	15	CASSVRAYSGNTIYF	TGTGCCAGCAGTGTCAGGGCGTACTCTGGAAACACCATATATTTT
TRBV6-5	NA	TRBD2	TRBJ2-7	13	CASSPLAGDEQYF	TGTGCCAGCAGTCCCCTAGCGGGAGATGAGCAGTACTTC
TRBV4-1	NA	NA	TRBJ1-1	14	CASSQEAVNTEAFF	TGCGCCAGCAGCCAAGAGGCGGTGAACACTGAAGCTTTCTTT
TRBV7-2	NA	NA	TRBJ2-7	15	CASSSPVGWDGEQYF	TGTGCCAGCAGCTCACCGGTGGGGTGGGACGGCGAGCAGTACTTC
TRBV11-2	once	NA	TRBJ2-7	14	CASSTWGESYEQYF	TGTGCCAGCAGCACCTGGGGGGAATCCTACGAGCAGTACTTC
TRBV6-1	NA	NA	TRBJ2-1	10	CASGNNEQFF	TGTGCCAGCGGGAACAATGAGCAGTTCTTC
TRBV4-1	NA	NA	TRBJ1-5	13	CASSQAKEGPQHF	TGCGCCAGCAGCCAAGCAAAGGAGGGGCCCCAGCATTTT
TRBV5-1	NA	TRBD2	TRBJ2-3	16	CASSFAGAVYTDTQYF	TGCGCCAGCAGCTTTGCGGGAGCCGTCTACACAGATACGCAGTATTTT
TRBV6-5	NA	TRBD1	TRBJ2-7	14	CASSYGDRGYEQYF	TGTGCCAGCAGTTATGGGGACAGGGGCTACGAGCAGTACTTC
TRBV4-2	NA	NA	TRBJ2-3	13	CASSQLGGDTQYF	TGTGCCAGCAGCCAACTGGGGGGAGATACGCAGTATTTT
TRBV5-1	NA	NA	TRBJ2-7	13	CASSPSESYEQYF	TGCGCCAGCAGCCCTAGCGAATCCTACGAGCAGTACTTC
TRBV2	NA	NA	TRBJ2-7	16	CASSDQFGTLSYEQYF	TGTGCCAGCAGTGACCAGTTTGGGACTCTCTCCTACGAGCAGTACTTC
TRBV9	NA	NA	TRBJ2-5	12	CASSVGSETQYF	TGTGCCAGCAGCGTAGGATCGGAGACCCAGTACTTC
TRBV4-1	NA	TRBD1	TRBJ2-7	14	CASSGTGLDYEQYF	TGCGCCAGCAGTGGGACAGGGCTAGACTACGAGCAGTACTTC
TRBV5-6	NA	TRBD1	TRBJ2-1	15	CASSRGPHVGNEQFF	TGTGCCAGCAGCAGGGGGCCCCACGTGGGGAATGAGCAGTTCTTC
TRBV5-8	NA	NA	TRBJ1-1	13	CASSFPLNTEAFF	TGTGCCAGCAGCTTTCCCTTGAACACTGAAGCTTTCTTT
TRBV4-1	few	TRBD1	TRBJ1-1	16	CASSQGTGGAGTEAFF	TGCGCCAGCAGCCAAGGTACAGGGGGCGCGGGCACTGAAGCTTTCTTT
TRBV13	NA	NA	TRBJ1-1	13	CASTQGRSPEAFF	TGTGCCAGCACCCAGGGGAGGAGCCCTGAAGCTTTCTTT
TRBV19	NA	TRBD1	TRBJ2-7	14	CASSAGTASYEQYF	TGTGCCAGTAGCGCCGGGACAGCCTCCTACGAGCAGTACTTC
TRBV7-9	NA	NA	TRBJ1-6	14	CASSSIGGESPLHF	TGTGCCAGCAGCTCCATTGGGGGAGAATCACCCCTCCACTTT
TRBV4-1	NA	NA	TRBJ2-5	13	CASSQPADPSQYF	TGCGCCAGCAGCCAACCGGCGGACCCGAGCCAGTACTTC
TRBV10-3	NA	NA	TRBJ2-7	14	CAISEAGGSYEQYF	TGTGCCATCAGTGAGGCAGGGGGGAGCTACGAGCAGTACTTC
TRBV5-6	NA	NA	TRBJ2-5	14	CASSPLWPGETQYF	TGTGCCAGCAGCCCCCTTTGGCCCGGGGAGACCCAGTACTTC
TRBV28	NA	TRBD2	TRBJ2-5	16	CASSPGLAGGWETQYF	TGTGCCAGCAGTCCCGGACTAGCGGGAGGGTGGGAGACCCAGTACTTC
TRBV5-5	NA	NA	TRBJ2-7	15	CASSLAGVISYEQYF	TGTGCCAGCAGCTTGGCAGGGGTCATCTCCTACGAGCAGTACTTC
TRBV13	NA	TRBD1	TRBJ1-2	15	CASSDRDRGQDGYTF	TGTGCCAGCAGCGACCGGGACAGGGGGCAAGACGGCTACACCTTC
TRBV19	once	NA	TRBJ1-5	14	CASSIGEGWQPQHF	TGTGCCAGTAGTATAGGGGAGGGCTGGCAGCCCCAGCATTTT
TRBV4-3	NA	NA	TRBJ2-5	16	CASSPALGGAQETQYF	TGCGCCAGCAGCCCAGCCTTGGGGGGTGCACAAGAGACCCAGTACTTC
TRBV27	NA	NA	TRBJ2-7	15	CASRPGTPTSDEQYF	TGTGCCAGCAGACCCGGGACACCAACGAGCGACGAGCAGTACTTC
TRBV2	NA	NA	TRBJ1-4	16	CASSDEALRESEKLFF	TGTGCCAGCAGTGATGAGGCACTCCGGGAATCTGAAAAACTGTTTTTT
TRBV5-1	NA	NA	TRBJ1-6	14	CASSRDLYNSPLHF	TGCGCCAGCAGTAGGGACTTGTATAATTCACCCCTCCACTTT
TRBV21-1	NA	NA	TRBJ2-5	14	CASSKRDREETQYF	TGTGCCAGCAGCAAAAGGGACAGGGAAGAGACCCAGTACTTC
TRBV25-1	NA	NA	TRBJ2-7	13	CASSEGLAYEQYF	TGTGCCAGCAGTGAGGGGCTAGCCTACGAGCAGTACTTC
TRBV4-1	once	NA	TRBJ2-2	15	CASSQEGQASGELFF	TGCGCCAGCAGCCAAGAGGGTCAGGCTTCCGGGGAGCTGTTTTTT
TRBV9	NA	NA	TRBJ2-3	13	CASSLTSSDTQYF	TGTGCCAGCAGTCTGACTAGTTCGGATACGCAGTATTTT
TRBV2	NA	TRBD1	TRBJ1-5	14	CASSEFGQGLEQHF	TGTGCCAGCAGTGAATTTGGACAGGGTCTAGAACAGCATTTT
TRBV6-5	NA	NA	TRBJ2-1	14	CASSFAEGYNEQFF	TGTGCCAGCAGCTTCGCGGAAGGGTACAATGAGCAGTTCTTC
TRBV2	NA	NA	TRBJ2-3	16	CASSEGQVSRMDTQYF	TGTGCCAGCAGTGAAGGGCAGGTCTCTCGGATGGATACGCAGTATTTT
TRBV7-9	NA	TRBD1	TRBJ2-2	16	CASSLIAGTVSGELFF	TGTGCCAGCAGCTTGATTGCCGGGACAGTGTCCGGGGAGCTGTTTTTT
TRBV10-1	NA	NA	TRBJ2-2	13	CASSSDATGELFF	TGCGCCAGCAGCTCGGACGCCACCGGGGAGCTGTTTTTT
TRBV7-9	NA	NA	TRBJ2-7	14	CASSPRTETYEQYF	TGTGCCAGCAGCCCAAGGACGGAAACCTACGAGCAGTACTTC
TRBV9	once	TRBD2	TRBJ2-3	14	CASQGLAGEGTQYF	TGTGCCAGTCAAGGACTAGCGGGAGAGGGTACGCAGTATTTT